The next 13 T cell receptor beta chains were all read from a single sample in a study of blood T cells in healthy people across ages. Together with a sample-barcoded 5' primer, a J-beta primer mix was included in a second PCR lasting 7 to 11 cycles. MiXCR, run by TCRdb on the 5' RACE reads, gives a single entry per CDR3 protein. The table includes just under 550,000 distinct CDR3 sequences, 24% detected once. This sample was also put to use in a study of T cells of mothers and their children.

The sequenced material came from blood. The receptors were sampled from a boy between 10 and 17 years old in good health.

This clonotype was observed a handful of times. The chain joins TRBV6-5 to TRBJ2-5; TRBD2 agrees at 8 bases. The germline CDR1 and CDR2 sequences are MNHEY and SVGAGI. Losses at the gene ends were 4 bases for V and 3 bases for J; bases not matched to a gene: 10. The length of the CDR3 is 16 residues. CDR3 coding DNA: TGTGCCAGCAGTTTCTCAAGCGGGGGCCCTGAAGAGACCCAGTACTTC. Protein product: CASSFSSGGPEETQYF.

V gene TRBV4-3 combines with J gene TRBJ1-1; D remains ambiguous. The CDR3 covers 15 residues. The V gene lost 1 base and the J gene lost 6 bases, with 15 bases spanning the gap. Germline V CDR1 and CDR2: LGHNA, YSLEER. The CDR3 reads CASSQAPIMGAEAFF. The CDR3 DNA reads as TGCGCCAGCAGCCAAGCGCCCATAATGGGCGCTGAAGCTTTCTTT.

The V and J genes are TRBV28 and TRBJ2-5, with 9 bases identical to TRBD2. With 3 bases clipped from V and 5 bases from J, the junction kept 16 bases outside the gene matches. Germline-derived CDR1 and CDR2 are MDHEN and SYDVKM. The CDR3 has 18 residues. CDR3 residues: CASSLQFGGLAVRETQYF. The CDR3 region has the DNA TGTGCCAGCAGTTTGCAATTTGGGGGACTAGCTGTCAGGGAGACCCAGTACTTC.

This clonotype was detected only a few times. At one of its ends the junction is not consistent with the germline gene, which may arise from a read error. This chain links TRBV24-1 with TRBJ2-2; unclear D gene. Germline V lookup: CDR1 KGHDR, CDR2 SFDVKD. The CDR3 loop spans 12 amino acids. CDR3 loop: CAASDVPGELFF. CDR3 nucleotide sequence: TGTGCCGCCAGTGATGTCCCCGGGGAGCTGTTTTTT.

The V gene is TRBV7-9, the J gene TRBJ2-5; 13 bases fit TRBD2. Losses at the gene ends were 5 bases for V and 6 bases for J; bases not matched to a gene: 6. The CDR3 totals 15 residues. The germline gives CDR1 SEHNR, CDR2 FQNEAQ (reference sequence). The CDR3 loop is CASSLATSGGKTQYF. CDR3 DNA sequence: TGTGCCAGCAGCCTGGCGACTAGCGGGGGGAAGACCCAGTACTTC.

This clonotype was detected a few times. This rearrangement joins TRBV20-1 to TRBJ1-6, with D hard to call. V lost 2 bases to trimming and J lost 2 bases, with 10 bases between them. The CDR3 is 15 residues long. CDR1 and CDR2 from the germline V gene are DFQATT and SNEGSKA (reference sequence). The CDR3 sequence: CSARRRVTYNSPLHF. The CDR3 nucleotides are TGCAGTGCTAGAAGAAGGGTCACCTATAATTCACCCCTCCACTTT.

The J gene is TRBJ2-7, the V gene TRBV6-1; TRBD2 agrees at 7 bases. V gave up 2 bases and J gave up 2 bases; unmatched junction bases: 6. The CDR3 consists of 15 residues. From germline, CDR1 is MNHNS and CDR2 SASEGT. CDR3 protein: CASSEPIGGAYEQYF. The CDR3 DNA sequence: TGTGCCAGCAGTGAACCAATTGGGGGGGCCTACGAGCAGTACTTC.

This clonotype has just a few counts. The chain has TRBV4-1 and TRBJ2-7; D call uncertain. The ends were cut back, 3 bases at V and 0 bases at J, with 6 bases in the middle. From germline, CDR1 is MGHRA and CDR2 YSYEKL. This CDR3 has 13 amino acids. In DNA form, the CDR3 reads TGCGCCAGCAGCCATCGTCCCTCCTACGAGCAGTACTTC. It encodes CASSHRPSYEQYF.

This rearrangement joins TRBV30 to TRBJ2-7; D is possibly TRBD1 (5 bases). The ends were cut back, 0 bases at V and 3 bases at J, with 15 bases in the middle. In germline, CDR1 is GTSNPN, CDR2 SVGIG (reference sequence). CDR3 size: 15 residues. CDR3 DNA: TGTGCCTGGAGTGTAAAGCAGGGTCATTTCTACGAGCAGTACTTC. Protein product: CAWSVKQGHFYEQYF.

The J gene is TRBJ2-7, the V gene TRBV23-1, with 9 bases identical to TRBD1. TRBV23-1 is known as an ORF, though its function is uncertain. The CDR3 spans 14 residues. V lost 9 bases, J lost 1 base, and 7 bases stayed unmatched. CDR3 amino acids: CARPDRGSSYEQYF. CDR3 nucleotide sequence: TGCGCCAGACCGGACAGGGGTTCTTCCTACGAGCAGTACTTC.

Regarding this clonotype: A read error may account for a junction end that differs from germline. V usage is TRBV4-3 and J usage is TRBJ2-2; maybe TRBD2 (6 bases). The CDR3 is 19 amino acids. Germline CDR1 reads LGHNA; CDR2 reads YSLEER. The DNA for the CDR3 is TGCGCCAGCGGCCAAGATCCGGGGGTAGGGTTCGGAAACACCGGGGAGCTGTTTTTT. This encodes CASGQDPGVGFGNTGELFF.

A few counts support this clonotype. Sequence at one end of the junction differs from germline and may be a read error. This chain connects TRBV29-1 to TRBJ2-3, with 11 nucleotides matching TRBD1. The CDR3 has 16 residues. Per germline, CDR1 SQVTM and CDR2 ANQGSEA. CDR3 loop: CSAAGQGGTSTDTQYF. CDR3 in DNA: TGCAGCGCTGCGGGACAGGGGGGTACTAGCACGGATACGCAGTATTTT.

This clonotype turned up a few times. The chain has TRBV7-6 and TRBJ2-1, with 9 bases that match TRBD2. Germline trimming cut 2 bases from V and 2 bases from J; bases unmatched to any gene: 4. Germline CDR1 reads SGHVS; CDR2 reads FNYEAQ. The CDR3 extends over 16 amino acids. The CDR3 DNA reads as TGTGCCAGCAGCTTATCAGTAGCGGGAGCCTACAATGAGCAGTTCTTC. Translated, it gives CASSLSVAGAYNEQFF.